A selection of T cell receptor beta chains follows, all from one sample in a study of T cells in Graves' hyperthyroidism and ophthalmopathy. MiXCR was run by TCRdb on the multiplex PCR reads, yielding one entry per CDR3 protein. The sample has about 420,000 distinct CDR3 sequences, approximately 15% seen once. Sequenced input: blood. The receptors here all came from a woman aged 18-29 years with Graves' hyperthyroidism. Each CDR3 is given with its conserved first and last residue. The order of the fields is V gene, CDR3 length, D gene, clone size, J gene, CDR3 DNA, CDR3 protein. D genes are given only for firm matches. Only some rows state a clone size, as once, few, many or a class for expanded clones.

TRBV18	14	-	many	TRBJ2-7	TGTGCCAGCTCACAGGGGGTCAGTTCCTACGAGCAGTACTTC	CASSQGVSSYEQYF
TRBV6-1	18	-	many	TRBJ1-6	TGTGCCAGCAGTGAAGGCCCAGGCTGGAGCTCCTATAATTCACCCCTCCACTTT	CASSEGPGWSSYNSPLHF
TRBV4-1	19	TRBD2	once	TRBJ2-1	TGCGCCAGCAGCCAAGAACCTAGCGGGAGAAGGAGCTCCTACAATGAGCAGTTCTTC	CASSQEPSGRRSSYNEQFF
TRBV5-4	15	TRBD2	many	TRBJ2-1	TGTGCCAGCAGCTTGACTAGCGGGAGCTTGAATGAGCAGTTCTTC	CASSLTSGSLNEQFF
TRBV9	18	-	-	TRBJ2-2	TGTGCCAGCAGCTCCGAGGGGGGAGGGGGGGGGAACACCGGGGAGCTGTTTTTT	CASSSEGGGGGNTGELFF
TRBV6-1	15	TRBD1	many	TRBJ1-4	TGTGCCAGCAGTGAAGGACAGGGGGCGCCTGAAAAACTGTTTTTT	CASSEGQGAPEKLFF
TRBV9	15	-	-	TRBJ2-2	TGCGCCAGCAGCTCCGGGACTGATGGCTCCGGGGAGCTGCTTTTT	CASSSGTDGSGELLF
TRBV28	15	TRBD1	many	TRBJ2-1	TGTGCCAGCAGTTGGGGGGACAGGGCCTACAATGAGCAGTTCTTC	CASSWGDRAYNEQFF
TRBV6-1	15	-	many	TRBJ1-5	TGTGCCAGCAGCCCCCGGACGGGCTCAGGCCAGCCCCAGCATTTT	CASSPRTGSGQPQHF
TRBV20-1	14	-	once	TRBJ1-4	TGCAGTGCTCCTCCCGGGACGCTGAGTGAAAAACTGTTTTTT	CSAPPGTLSEKLFF
TRBV5-1	19	TRBD2	many	TRBJ2-1	TGCGCCAGCAGCTTGGTGCCACTTAGCGGGAGGAGCTCCTACAATGAGCAGTTCTTC	CASSLVPLSGRSSYNEQFF
TRBV4-1	17	-	few	TRBJ2-4	TGCGCCAGCAGCCAAGTCGGCCTCCGAGTAGCCAAAAACATTCAGTACTTC	CASSQVGLRVAKNIQYF
TRBV7-2	16	TRBD2	-	TRBJ2-1	TGTGCCAGCAGCTGGGTCGGGCTAGCGGAATACAATGAGCAGTTCTTC	CASSWVGLAEYNEQFF
TRBV2	12	-	many	TRBJ2-5	TGTGCCAGCCAGACATATCAAGAGACCCAGTACTTC	CASQTYQETQYF
TRBV20-1	12	-	many	TRBJ1-6	TGCAGTGTCGCGCAGCATAATTCACCCCTCCACTTT	CSVAQHNSPLHF
TRBV18	14	-	many	TRBJ2-2	TGTGCCAGCTCACCAGTACCGAACACCGGGGAGCTGTTTTTT	CASSPVPNTGELFF
TRBV5-6	16	-	many	TRBJ2-5	TGTGCCAGCAGCTTGGTTACGGGGGCGTACGGAGAGACCCAGTACTTC	CASSLVTGAYGETQYF
TRBV11-2	11	-	many	TRBJ2-5	TGTGCCTCGTGGGGGCAAGAGACCCAGTACTTC	CASWGQETQYF
TRBV7-3	15	TRBD2	-	TRBJ2-3	TGTGCCAGCAGCCCTGTAGCGGGGCGGGGAGATACGCAGTATTTT	CASSPVAGRGDTQYF
TRBV5-1	15	-	-	TRBJ1-1	TGCGCCAGCAGGGACGTCGCACAGGGGAACACTGAAGCTTTCTTT	CASRDVAQGNTEAFF
TRBV6-6	17	-	-	TRBJ1-2	TGTGCCAGCAGTTACGCCCAGGGACAACTATTGAACTATGGCTACACCTTC	CASSYAQGQLLNYGYTF
TRBV12-3/TRBV12-4	15	-	-	TRBJ1-4	TGTGCCAGCAGCCTCATGAGGGGGACTAATGAAAAACTGTTTTTT	CASSLMRGTNEKLFF
TRBV11-3	13	-	many	TRBJ2-7	TGTGCCAGCAGCGACTCCCGCAGGTGGGAGCAGTACTTC	CASSDSRRWEQYF
TRBV6-2/TRBV6-3	15	-	-	TRBJ2-7	TGTGCCACCTCTCTGGGACAAACGAGCTCCTACGAGCAGTACTTC	CATSLGQTSSYEQYF
TRBV30	15	TRBD1	few	TRBJ2-7	TGTGCCTGGAGTGCCCCGGGACAGGGGGCCCACGAGCAGTACTTC	CAWSAPGQGAHEQYF
TRBV30	12	-	many	TRBJ1-2	TGTGCCTGGGACATCTGGAACTATGGCTACACCTTC	CAWDIWNYGYTF
TRBV14	15	TRBD1	many	TRBJ2-7	TGTGCCAGCAGCCAGCCGGGACAGGGCCTCTACGAGCAGTACTTC	CASSQPGQGLYEQYF
TRBV2	12	-	many	TRBJ2-1	TGTGCCAGCAGTGAACGAGGCCTTCCCCAGTTCTTC	CASSERGLPQFF
TRBV7-3	15	TRBD2	many	TRBJ2-1	TGTGCCAGCAGCCCAAGCGGGGGGGCTCCCAATGAGCAGTTCTTC	CASSPSGGAPNEQFF
TRBV20-1	14	-	-	TRBJ1-3	TGCAGTGCTAGAGCTTCTAATGAAGGAAACACCATATATTTT	CSARASNEGNTIYF
TRBV20-1	15	-	many	TRBJ1-1	TGCAGTGCTAGTCCGGACAGTCTAAAAGAGACTGAAGCTTTCTTT	CSASPDSLKETEAFF
TRBV9	16	TRBD1	many	TRBJ2-7	TGTGCCAGCAGCGCCGGGACAGGGTGGGACTCCTACGAGCAGTACTTC	CASSAGTGWDSYEQYF
TRBV6-1	13	-	few	TRBJ1-3	TGTGCCAGCAGAACAGGAGGGGGAAACACCATATATTTT	CASRTGGGNTIYF
TRBV11-2	13	-	-	TRBJ2-3	TGTGCCAGCAGCTTTCAAGAACTTGGTACGCAGTATTTT	CASSFQELGTQYF
TRBV11-2	15	-	-	TRBJ1-1	TGTGCCAGCAGCTTATTTGGGGGCCTGAACACTGAAGCTTTCTTT	CASSLFGGLNTEAFF
TRBV28	17	-	few	TRBJ1-6	TGTGCCAGCAGTTCCCCCGGGAGCCACTCCTATAATTCACCCCTCCACTTT	CASSSPGSHSYNSPLHF
TRBV3-1	14	-	few	TRBJ2-7	TGTGCCAGCAGCCAAGGATTGGTTATTTACGAGCAGTACTTC	CASSQGLVIYEQYF
TRBV11-2	13	TRBD2	many	TRBJ2-7	TGTGCCAGCAGCTTAGGCGGGAGAGGGAAGCAGTACTTC	CASSLGGRGKQYF
TRBV19	15	-	-	TRBJ2-7	TGTGCCAGTAGTATCTCTAGCGCAATCCACTACGAGCAGTACTTC	CASSISSAIHYEQYF
TRBV6-5	15	TRBD2	-	TRBJ2-2	TGTGCCAGCAGTTACTCTCTAGCGGGGACCGGGGAGCTGTTTTTT	CASSYSLAGTGELFF
TRBV12-3/TRBV12-4	15	-	many	TRBJ1-3	TGTGCCAGCAGTTTTGACCCGCGCGCTGGAAACACCATATATTTT	CASSFDPRAGNTIYF
TRBV7-3	16	TRBD1	many	TRBJ1-1	TGTGCCAGCAGCCCACCCCGGACAGGGGGGCGGACTGAAGCTTTCTTT	CASSPPRTGGRTEAFF
TRBV12-3/TRBV12-4	15	TRBD2	many	TRBJ2-7	TGTGCCAGCAGCATAGCGGGAGTGGTATCCTACGAGCAGTACTTC	CASSIAGVVSYEQYF
TRBV9	18	-	many	TRBJ1-2	TGTGCCAGCAGCGTAGAACCCTCAGGACTGACAGCTAACTATGGCTACACCTTC	CASSVEPSGLTANYGYTF
TRBV28	17	-	-	TRBJ2-3	TGTGCCAGCAAGAGGGGGCGGGATCCCCCCGGCACAGATACGCAGTATTTT	CASKRGRDPPGTDTQYF
TRBV3-1	11	-	many	TRBJ2-5	TGTGCCAGCAGCGGGGCCGGGGCCCAGTACTTC	CASSGAGAQYF
TRBV18	14	-	many	TRBJ2-1	TGTGCCAGCTCACCAATGGCGAGTTTGAGTGAGCAGTTCTTC	CASSPMASLSEQFF
TRBV29-1	13	TRBD2	many	TRBJ2-7	TGCAGCGTTGCTGGCGGGAGGTTCTACGAGCAGTACTTC	CSVAGGRFYEQYF
TRBV10-3	16	-	-	TRBJ2-2	TGTGCCATCAGGGTTTCGGATCGGGGTAACACCGGGGAGCTGTTTTTT	CAIRVSDRGNTGELFF
TRBV6-1	17	TRBD2	few	TRBJ2-4	TGTGCCAGCACTCACCGGCGGGAGACTCTCGCCAAAAACATTCAGTACTTC	CASTHRRETLAKNIQYF
TRBV12-3/TRBV12-4	16	-	many	TRBJ1-2	TGTGCCAGCAGTTTAGCGCTTACAGGAATTCCGGATGGCTACACCTTC	CASSLALTGIPDGYTF
TRBV3-1	16	TRBD2	many	TRBJ2-1	TGTGCCAGCAGACCTACTTTAGCGGGGGGGCGGAATGAGCAGTTCTTC	CASRPTLAGGRNEQFF
TRBV20-1	15	TRBD2	many	TRBJ2-7	TGCAGTGCTAGAGATGTAGCGGGAGTGCTCCACGAGCAGTACTTC	CSARDVAGVLHEQYF